This T cell receptor beta chain was sequenced during a study of shared clonotypes between healthy human individuals. The overall study: The cohort comprised a couple of women and three men. Their ages spanned 18 to 49 years. Three plates each covered CD4 naive and memory; CD8 naive two, CD8 memory one. The study's findings and limits: Of the naive CD4 clonotypes, about 5.4% were shared across a handful of donors. Rarefaction gave evidence that sorted-subset sequencing remained incomplete despite large depth.

In regard to this clone: Its specificity is unknown.

TCRdb's table, derived via immunoSEQ multiplex PCR, lists solely in-frame clones and lacks some. The sample holds roughly 1.5 million clones, around 98% seen once. The J segment lost 4 bases and the V segment lost 2 bases, leaving 9 bases of the junction unmatched. Germline V gene lookup returns CDR1 SGHDT and CDR2 YYEEEE. The CDR3 length is 15 residues. The receptor was isolated from a man under 40 in good health. Sequenced sample: naive CD4+ T cells sorted from blood. Documented subset: CD45RA+ positively selected. This sequence joins TRBV5-6 and TRBJ2-7, with 7 bases identical to TRBD2. The CDR3 sequence is CASSFTTSHYYEQYF. Written as DNA, the CDR3 is TGTGCCAGCAGCTTCACGACTAGCCACTATTACGAGCAGTACTTC.